A selection of T cell receptor beta chains follows, all from one sample in a study of OX40 agonist ivuxolimab in advanced cancers. Sequenced by immunoSEQ multiplex PCR; TCRdb stores in-frame clones only, minus some. This table has about 25,000 clones, around 85% appearing once. The input for sequencing was CD4+ or CD8+ T cells sorted from blood, taken in a trial of the OX40 agonist ivuxolimab. The receptors come from an adult with an advanced solid tumor such as melanoma, head and neck, liver or kidney cancer. Both conserved end residues are part of each CDR3. The order of the fields is V gene, clone size, D gene, CDR3 length, J gene, CDR3 DNA, CDR3 protein. D genes are given only for firm matches. Only some rows state a clone size, as once, few, many or a class for expanded clones.

TRBV7-7	NA	NA	14	TRBJ2-5	TGTGCTAGCAGCTTCGCAGATAAAAAAGAGACCCAGTACTTC	CASSFADKKETQYF
TRBV10-1	few	TRBD2	16	TRBJ2-1	TGCGCCAGCAAACCAACTAGCGGGGGGCCCTACAATGAGCAGTTCTTC	CASKPTSGGPYNEQFF
TRBV27	NA	NA	13	TRBJ1-2	TGTGCCAGCAGTTTAGGGGGGTTGAATGGCTACACCTTC	CASSLGGLNGYTF
TRBV27	few	NA	12	TRBJ1-1	TGTGCCAGCAGTGGGCAGTTGGGGGTGGCTTTCTTT	CASSGQLGVAFF
TRBV19	once	NA	14	TRBJ2-1	TGTGCCAGTACGGACTCGAGCTCCTACAATGAGCAGTTCTTC	CASTDSSSYNEQFF
TRBV12-5	NA	TRBD1	15	TRBJ1-1	TGTGCTAGTGGTTCCCCCGGGACAGCGAACACTGAAGCTTTCTTT	CASGSPGTANTEAFF
TRBV7-9	NA	TRBD1	18	TRBJ2-6	TGTGCCAGCAGCTTAGTGGGACAGGGACCGGTCGGGGCCAACGTCCTGACTTTC	CASSLVGQGPVGANVLTF
TRBV27	NA	TRBD1	17	TRBJ1-2	TGTGCCAGCAGTTTAGGCAGCGTACCGGGACAGACCTATGGCTACACCTTC	CASSLGSVPGQTYGYTF
TRBV6-6	NA	NA	14	TRBJ1-3	TGTGCCAGCAGTTGGCAACACTCTGGAAACACCATATATTTT	CASSWQHSGNTIYF
TRBV4-1	NA	TRBD1	14	TRBJ2-7	TGCGCCAGCAGCCCAGGACAGGGGGCCTACGAGCAGTACTTC	CASSPGQGAYEQYF
TRBV19	NA	NA	17	TRBJ1-6	TGTGCCAGTAGTATAGCGGGAGGGAGCTCTCACAATTCACCCCTCCACTTT	CASSIAGGSSHNSPLHF
TRBV20-1	NA	NA	11	TRBJ2-7	TGCAGTGCTAGACAGGGAGCCGAGCAGTACTTC	CSARQGAEQYF
TRBV5-4	NA	TRBD1	16	TRBJ2-2	TGTGCCAGCAGCTTGTCCGGGACAGGTGGAACCGGGGAGCTGTTTTTT	CASSLSGTGGTGELFF
TRBV13	NA	NA	17	TRBJ2-7	TGTGCCAGCAGCTCTCAGGGGCGCACGGGACTTATCTACGAGCAGTACTTC	CASSSQGRTGLIYEQYF
TRBV15	NA	TRBD2	15	TRBJ2-7	TGTGCCACCAGGTGGGCTAGCGGATCCCCCTACGAGCAGTACTTC	CATRWASGSPYEQYF
TRBV19	NA	NA	17	TRBJ1-6	TGTGCCAGTAGGAATACTCAGAAGAGCTCCTATAATTCACCCCTCCACTTT	CASRNTQKSSYNSPLHF
TRBV7-7	NA	NA	13	TRBJ2-7	TGTGCCAGCAGCCCGCGGCCCGGAGGCGAGCAGTACTTC	CASSPRPGGEQYF
TRBV19	NA	NA	15	TRBJ2-1	TGTGCCAGTAAGTGGGGCGGGTCCTCCTACAATGAGCAGTTCTTC	CASKWGGSSYNEQFF
TRBV7-7	NA	NA	13	TRBJ2-7	TGTGCCAGCAGTCCGGGACTCTCCTACGGGCAGTACTTC	CASSPGLSYGQYF